This T cell receptor (beta chain) is drawn from a study of CD4 and CD8 cells across lung adenocarcinoma regions. Donors had localized lung adenocarcinoma, a non-small cell lung cancer. A single record per CDR3 protein comes from TCRdb applying MiXCR to the PCR reads. Of under 25,000 distinct CDR3 sequences listed, over 50% are singletons. The CDR3 consists of 14 residues. Germline V gene lookup returns CDR1 WNHNN and CDR2 SYGVQD (reference sequence). Trimming removed 0 bases at V and 11 bases at J, with 16 bases between. This clonotype was detected many times. The rearrangement uses TRBV10-1 and TRBJ1-1; no firm D call. The clonotype was recovered from a female donor with lung adenocarcinoma. The CD4 and CD8 labels of this study may be unreliable. The material sequenced was CD8+ T cells from the center of a lung tumor. The CDR3 bases are TGCGCCAGCAGTGAGTCGGGTTCATCCGGGCGGGCTTTCTTT. As protein: CASSESGSSGRAFF.